This TCR beta chain was retrieved from a study of T-cell memory formation after mild COVID-19. Study-level background: Largely, TCR clusters stayed within a single donor. General observations from the study: Clones contracting over day 15 to 85 were CD4/CD8 balanced, with later expanders leaning CD4+. CD4+ contracting clones were mainly CM and EM; CD8+ ones, EMRA.

Amplification by 5'RACE using constant-segment primers produced TCR alpha and TCR beta cDNA libraries that carried sample barcodes and UMIs. TCRdb reprocessed the 5' RACE reads via MiXCR and lists one record per CDR3 protein. This sample yields tens of thousands of distinct CDR3 sequences, of which approximately 12% are seen a single time; roughly 22% belongs to the top ten. With 0 bases removed from V and 4 bases from J, the gap between germline ends came to 7 bases. Germline CDR1 is SGHRS and CDR2 is YFSETQ. The CDR3 covers 13 residues. This clonotype was counted between two and nine times. The target antigen is unknown.

J is TRBJ1-2 and V is TRBV5-1, with D uncertain. Sequenced: PBMCs or a T cell subset sorted from them (not recorded which). The origin of this receptor is a young man who had mild COVID-19 (a few samples of this study predate the infection). Cell type and time point are not known. In DNA, the CDR3 is TGCGCCAGCAGCTTGGAGCCTGTCTATGGCTACACCTTC. Translated: CASSLEPVYGYTF.